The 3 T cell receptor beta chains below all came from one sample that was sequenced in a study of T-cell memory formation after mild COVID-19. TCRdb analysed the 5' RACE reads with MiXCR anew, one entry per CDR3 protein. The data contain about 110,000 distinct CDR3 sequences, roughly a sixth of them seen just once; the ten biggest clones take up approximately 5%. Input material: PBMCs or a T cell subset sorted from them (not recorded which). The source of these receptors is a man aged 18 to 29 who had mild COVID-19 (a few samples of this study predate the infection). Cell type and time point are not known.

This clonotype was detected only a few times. The CDR3 region has the DNA TGTGCCAGCAGCTTCCGGGAGCGTCAAGAGACCCAGTACTTC. It specifies CASSFRERQETQYF. The rearrangement links TRBV5-6 to TRBJ2-5; maybe TRBD2 (6 bases). This CDR3 comprises 14 residues. CDR1 SGHDT and CDR2 YYEEEE come from the germline V gene. V was clipped by 2 bases and J by 2 bases, with 10 bases between them.

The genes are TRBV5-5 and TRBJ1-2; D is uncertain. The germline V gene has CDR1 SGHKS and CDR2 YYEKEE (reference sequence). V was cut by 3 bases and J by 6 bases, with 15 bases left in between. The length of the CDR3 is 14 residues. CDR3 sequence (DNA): TGTGCCAGCAGCTCGTCATTTGACGGGGATGGCTACACCTTC. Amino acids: CASSSSFDGDGYTF.

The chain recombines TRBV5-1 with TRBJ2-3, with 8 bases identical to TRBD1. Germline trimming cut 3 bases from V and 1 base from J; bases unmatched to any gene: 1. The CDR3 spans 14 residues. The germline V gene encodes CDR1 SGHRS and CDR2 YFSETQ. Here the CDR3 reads CASSWGQGTDTQYF. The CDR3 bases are TGCGCCAGCAGCTGGGGACAGGGCACAGATACGCAGTATTTT.